This T cell receptor (beta chain) was documented in a study of neurological immune-mediated disorders. Findings of the study overall: With the multiple sclerosis repertoire cluster, none of the clinical or MRI features showed an association.

This clonotype showed up many times. What it recognizes is unknown. TCRdb processed the 5' RACE reads anew with MiXCR; each CDR3 protein has one entry. Altogether about 35,000 distinct CDR3 sequences are present, 3.8% being singletons, with the ten largest covering about 2.2%. The V end lost 2 bases, the J end lost 2 bases, and 9 bases lay between the germline ends. The CDR3 contains 13 residues. Germline values: CDR1 DFQATT, CDR2 SNEGSKA (reference sequence). Material for sequencing was PBMCs. The rearrangement joins TRBV20-1 to TRBJ2-5; D is possibly TRBD1 (5 bases). The clonotype comes from a man under 40 with multiple sclerosis. The CDR3 coding sequence is TGCAGTGCTAGACCCCAGGGACAAGAGACCCAGTACTTC. As protein: CSARPQGQETQYF.